The 13 T cell receptor beta chains below come from one sample, sequenced in a study of tumor and adjacent non-tumor tissue in lung cancer. RNA was extracted from bulk tissue without any cell sorting. Three rounds of nested PCR, following a modified ARM-PCR protocol, produced the TCRbeta library. TCRdb reprocessed the multiplex PCR reads with MiXCR, giving one entry per CDR3 protein. The data show roughly 81,000 distinct CDR3 sequences, with about two thirds seen just once and 10% to 15% held by the top ten. The sequenced sample was lung tumor tissue. Source of these receptors: a woman between 65 and 79 years old with non-small cell lung cancer.

A few counts support this clonotype. This could be a read error, since a much larger clone is one nucleotide away. The rearrangement uses TRBV6-6 and TRBJ1-3; 8 nucleotides line up with TRBD1. V shed 7 bases and J 0 bases; nucleotides not matched to a gene: 5. The CDR3 runs 15 residues. Germline V CDR1 and CDR2: MNHNY, SVGAGI (reference sequence). This CDR3 is CASKDRDGSGNTIYF. DNA for the CDR3: TGTGCCAGCAAGGACAGGGACGGCTCTGGAAACACCATATATTTT.

As to this clonotype: No conserved phenylalanine or tryptophan ends this CDR3, so it is likely a read error. The genes are TRBV18 and TRBJ1-5; D is uncertain. Trimming took off 3 bases at V and 0 bases at J, with 12 bases between the two ends. This CDR3 has 16 residues. Germline values: CDR1 KGHSH, CDR2 LQKENI. The CDR3 spells CASSPSISDSNQPQHS. The CDR3 region has the DNA TGTGCCAGCTCACCGTCCATTTCGGATAGCAATCAGCCCCAGCATTCT.

For this clonotype: A much bigger clone sits one base away, suggesting this may be a read error. The rearrangement joins TRBV7-9 to TRBJ2-1, with 11 bases aligning to TRBD2. This CDR3 is 14 amino acids long. CDR1 is SEHNR and CDR2 is FQNEAQ in the germline V gene (reference sequence). The V and J ends lost 6 bases and 8 bases, in that order; junction bases with no gene match: 6. The chain's CDR3 is CASRLAGETYEQFF. DNA of the CDR3: TGTGCCAGCAGACTAGCGGGAGAGACGTATGAGCAGTTCTTC.

This clonotype came up many times. The rearrangement joins TRBV7-9 to TRBJ2-1, with 10 bases fitting TRBD2. The CDR3 has 14 amino acids. The trim removed 9 bases at V and 4 bases at J, leaving 6 bases unmatched. Germline CDR1 SEHNR, CDR2 FQNEAQ (reference sequence). The CDR3 DNA sequence: TGTGCCAGAGCCGGGACTAGCGAATACAATGAGCAGTTCTTC. This sequence encodes CARAGTSEYNEQFF.

Concerning this clonotype: A junction boundary mismatches the germline segment, possibly from a read error. The chain employs TRBV5-1 and TRBJ1-2; D is possibly TRBD1 (5 bases). CDR1 SGHRS and CDR2 YFSETQ come from the germline V gene. The CDR3 extends over 13 amino acids. The CDR3 DNA sequence: TGCGCCAGCAGCCTGATGCGGGACGACGGCTACACCTTT. Protein: CASSLMRDDGYTF. Full variable domain (remainder filled in from reference TRBV5-1 and TRBJ1-2): KAGVTQTPRYLIKTRGQQVTLSCSPISGHRSVSWYQQTPGQGLQFLFEYFSETQRNKGNFPGRFSGRQFSNSRSEMNVSTLELGDSALYLCASSLMRDDGYTFGSGTRLTVV.

Points on this clonotype: The final CDR3 position lacks the conserved phenylalanine or tryptophan, pointing to a likely read error. The chain is built from TRBV12-3 or TRBV12-4 and TRBJ1-5; tentatively, D is TRBD1 (5 bases). There are 15 residues in the CDR3. V lost 6 bases and J 11 bases, leaving 23 bases between the germline ends. CDR3 loop: CASSGGGSGNQAQHY. The DNA for the CDR3 is TGTGCCAGCAGCGGCGGGGGATCGGGCAATCAAGCCCAGCATTAT.

Concerning this clonotype: A much larger clone sits a single nucleotide away, making a read error possible. CDR3 nucleotides: TGTGCCACAACCGGGACAGCGAACACTGAAGCTTTCTTT. This translates into CATTGTANTEAFF. The chain links TRBV6-4 to TRBJ1-1; 7 bases align to TRBD1. Trimming cost V 10 bases and J 1 base; bases outside gene matches: 6. CDR1 and CDR2 (germline): MRHNA, SNTAGT. The CDR3 covers 13 residues.

The CDR3 bases are TGTGCCAGCAGTTATCCTTGCGGGAGTTGGTGCGAGCAGTACTTC. As protein: CASSYPCGSWCEQYF. The V call is TRBV6-6, the J call TRBJ2-7; 7 bases map to TRBD2. The CDR3 runs to 15 residues. Germline V gene sequence: CDR1 MNHNY, CDR2 SVGAGI (reference sequence). V shed 3 bases, J shed 6 bases, and the junction held 11 bases outside the gene matches.

Of note for this clonotype: Relative to the germline gene, one junction end is altered; a read error may explain this. This chain joins TRBV6-1 and TRBJ2-1, with TRBD1 identical over 7 bases. CDR1 is MNHNS and CDR2 is SASEGT in the germline V gene. The CDR3 extends over 15 amino acids. The CDR3 reads CASSEVWDSTLEQSF. Here the CDR3 DNA reads TGTGCCAGCAGTGAAGTCTGGGACAGCACCCTTGAGCAGTCCTTC.

To note about this clonotype: The germline gene is not matched at one end of the junction; a read error may be the cause. The chain couples TRBV4-2 to TRBJ1-2; possibly TRBD1 for D (5 bases). CDR3 length: 18 amino acids. Germline CDR1 is LGHNA and CDR2 is YNFKEQ. The CDR3 bases are TGTGCCAGCGGCCAAGATAGGGGAGCCGTTGCTGAGCTTCATGGCTACACCTTC. This gives the protein CASGQDRGAVAELHGYTF.

This sequence joins TRBV6-6 and TRBJ1-1; D is ambiguous. Germline values: CDR1 MNHNY, CDR2 SVGAGI (reference sequence). The V and J ends lost 9 bases and 4 bases respectively, with 15 bases between them. The CDR3 loop spans 13 amino acids. For the CDR3, the DNA is TGTGCCAGTCATAGTGAGGCGGGCACTGAAGCTTTCTTT. This codes for CASHSEAGTEAFF.

This clonotype turned up a few times. The missing conserved phenylalanine or tryptophan at the end of this CDR3 makes a read error likely. V is TRBV11-3 and J is TRBJ2-5; D call uncertain. The germline V gene encodes CDR1 SGHNT and CDR2 YENEEA. This CDR3 comprises 15 residues. Trimming shortened V by 2 bases and J by 5 bases, and 15 bases separated the two germline ends. The CDR3 DNA sequence: TGTGCCAGCAGCTTAATGGTCGGCTGTGTTGAGACCCAGTACATC. It specifies CASSLMVGCVETQYI.

For this clonotype: The conserved final phenylalanine or tryptophan is absent from the CDR3, which likely points to a read error. The rearrangement joins TRBV7-8 to TRBJ2-4; D gene uncertain. The germline V gene has CDR1 SGHVS and CDR2 FQNEAQ. V was cut by 2 bases and J by 0 bases, with 11 bases left in between. There are 16 residues in the CDR3. The CDR3 reads CASSLFKGIAKNIQYL. Here the CDR3 DNA reads TGTGCCAGCAGCTTATTCAAGGGTATAGCCAAAAACATTCAGTACTTA.